This T cell receptor (beta chain) was captured in a study of glioma-infiltrating T cells after dendritic cell vaccination. Comments on this clone: The antigen is not known.

Study-level findings and limits: Longer survival after dendritic cell vaccination followed higher pretreatment TIL content.

Specified time point: after dendritic cell vaccination, including at tumor progression/relapse. TCRB CDR3 was amplified from 2 ug genomic DNA or less. The primer mix had 60 V beta and 13 J beta primers. TCRdb keeps only in-frame clones here, not all; method: immunoSEQ multiplex PCR. The sample shows around 78,000 clones, more than 75% of them seen only once. The material sequenced was blood, taken after dendritic cell vaccination. The origin of this receptor is a human donor with glioblastoma.

This CDR3 is CASSQVDYGYTF. The CDR3 nucleotides read TGTGCCAGCAGCCAAGTCGACTATGGCTACACCTTC. The rearrangement links TRBV4-2 to TRBJ1-2, with D unclear. The CDR3 has 12 amino acids. Germline CDR1 is LGHNA and CDR2 is YNFKEQ. V was clipped by 1 base and J by 3 bases, with 3 bases between them.